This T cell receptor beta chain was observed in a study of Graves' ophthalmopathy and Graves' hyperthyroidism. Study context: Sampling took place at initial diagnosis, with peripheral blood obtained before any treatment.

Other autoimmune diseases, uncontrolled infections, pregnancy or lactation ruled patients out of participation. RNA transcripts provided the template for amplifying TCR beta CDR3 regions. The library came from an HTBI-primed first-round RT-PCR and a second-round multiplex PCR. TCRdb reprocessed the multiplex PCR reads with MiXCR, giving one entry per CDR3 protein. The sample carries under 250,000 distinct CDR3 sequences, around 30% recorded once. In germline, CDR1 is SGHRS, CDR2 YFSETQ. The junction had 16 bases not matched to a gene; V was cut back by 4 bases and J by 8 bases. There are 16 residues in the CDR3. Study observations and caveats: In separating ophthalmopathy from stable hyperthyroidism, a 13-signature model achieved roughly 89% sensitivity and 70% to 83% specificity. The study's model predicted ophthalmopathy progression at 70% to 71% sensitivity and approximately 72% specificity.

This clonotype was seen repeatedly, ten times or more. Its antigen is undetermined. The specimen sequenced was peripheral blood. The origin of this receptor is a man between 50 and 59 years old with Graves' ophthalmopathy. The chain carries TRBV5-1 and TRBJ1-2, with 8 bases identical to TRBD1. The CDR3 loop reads CASSLSGTGQTGGYTF. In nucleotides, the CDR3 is TGCGCCAGCAGCCTCTCCGGGACAGGCCAAACCGGCGGCTACACCTTC.